Sequencing of this TCR beta chain was carried out in a study of tumor-infiltrating lymphocytes in oesophageal squamous cell carcinoma. Looked up from germline, CDR1 is MNHNY and CDR2 is SVGAGI (reference sequence). The CDR3 extends over 12 amino acids. The V end was cut by 8 bases, the J end by 0 bases, with 7 bases between. TCRdb independently ran MiXCR on the PCR reads; one entry per CDR3 protein. The data show 15,000 to 20,000 distinct CDR3 sequences, 45% to 55% seen once. The chain is built from TRBV6-6 and TRBJ1-1; D unresolved. This TCR was recovered from a male donor with esophageal squamous cell carcinoma. Sequenced input: esophageal tumor tissue. Here the CDR3 reads CASRRLNTEAFF. CDR3 nucleotides: TGTGCCAGCCGGCGTTTGAACACTGAAGCTTTCTTT.